The source of this T cell receptor (beta chain) is a study of shared clonotypes between healthy human individuals. Study context: The study used three CD4 naive, three CD4 memory, two CD8 naive and one CD8 memory plate per donor.

CD4+ cells were split into CD45RA+ naive and CD45RA-negative memory subsets. V dropped 4 bases and J dropped 0 bases, with 10 bases sitting between them. The CDR3 contains 15 residues. Germline loops: CDR1 SNHLY, CDR2 FYNNEI. In the case of this clone: Its cognate antigen is unknown.

TCRdb's table, derived via immunoSEQ multiplex PCR, lists solely in-frame clones and lacks some. Among about 1.4 million clones, around 97% were seen once, and the ten largest hold roughly 1.2%. Study observations and caveats: The naive CD4 repertoires of a handful of donors were compared, and approximately 5% of clonotypes were shared. Compared with clonotypes that all four donors shared, non-shared clonotypes had lower generation probabilities.

Sequenced sample: naive CD4+ T cells sorted from blood. Subset reported: CD45RA+ positively selected. The J gene is TRBJ1-5, the V gene TRBV2; D is ambiguous. This sequence originates from a man aged 25 to 45 in good health. The CDR3 DNA follows: TGTGCCAGCAGTGCAGGAACTCATAGCAATCAGCCCCAGCATTTT. Protein sequence: CASSAGTHSNQPQHF.